The clone carrying this TCR beta chain was picked up many times. These data come from a study of T-cell reconstitution after alpha-beta-depleted transplantation in children. The library targeted TCRbeta and was prepared with unique molecular identifiers. One entry per CDR3 protein results from TCRdb running MiXCR on the PCR reads. The table shows hundreds of thousands of distinct CDR3 sequences, with approximately 30% occurring only once. This CDR3 is built from 16 residues. After removal of 0 bases from V and 10 bases from J, the junction contained 8 bases not matched to a gene. Looked up from germline, CDR1 is DFQATT and CDR2 is SNEGSKA (reference sequence).

The chain has TRBV20-1 and TRBJ2-1; TRBD2 matches at 14 bases. The source of this sequence is a human donor who donated a stem cell graft to a child with aplastic anemia. Sequencing used PBMCs from the stem cell graft donor, obtained from the stem cell graft. DNA of the CDR3: TGCAGTGCTAGAGATGAGGGACTAGCGGGAGCCTCCGAGCAGTTCTTC. Amino acids: CSARDEGLAGASEQFF.